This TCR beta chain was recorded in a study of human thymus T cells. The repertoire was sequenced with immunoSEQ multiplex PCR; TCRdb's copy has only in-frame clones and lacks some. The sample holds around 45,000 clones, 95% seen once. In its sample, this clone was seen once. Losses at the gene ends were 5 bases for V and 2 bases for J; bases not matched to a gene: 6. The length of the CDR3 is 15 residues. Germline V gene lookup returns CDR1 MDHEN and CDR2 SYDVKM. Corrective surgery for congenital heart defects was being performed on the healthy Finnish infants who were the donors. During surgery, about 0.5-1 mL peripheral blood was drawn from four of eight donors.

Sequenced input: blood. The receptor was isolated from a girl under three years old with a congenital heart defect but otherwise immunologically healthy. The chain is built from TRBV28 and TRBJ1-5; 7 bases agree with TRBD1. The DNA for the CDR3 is TGTGCCAGCAGTCCTACAGGGGAAGGCAATCAGCCCCAGCATTTT. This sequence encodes CASSPTGEGNQPQHF.